Listed below are T cell receptor beta chains from one sample, sequenced in a study of cytomegalovirus exposure and HLA in healthy donors. Produced via immunoSEQ multiplex PCR; TCRdb's table is partial and in-frame only. This table holds about 220,000 clones, over 60% found once. Sequencing was carried out using PBMCs. These receptors were obtained from a man in his late teens or twenties in good health and CMV-seronegative. Each CDR3 is given with its conserved first and last residue. Fields, in order: J gene, V gene, clone size, D gene, CDR3 DNA, CDR3 protein. D genes are given only for firm matches. Clone size appears in some rows only: once, few, many, or a class for an expanded clone.

>TRBJ2-5|TRBV7-9|-|-
TGTACCAGCAGCCGGGAGGAGACCCAGTACTTC
CTSSREETQYF
>TRBJ2-2|TRBV28|-|TRBD2
TGTGCCAGCAGTCCAGCGGGAGCGTACACCGGGGAGCTGTTTTTT
CASSPAGAYTGELFF
>TRBJ2-7|TRBV30|-|TRBD2
TGTGCCTGGAGTATTACTAGCGGGACCTACGAGCAGTACTTC
CAWSITSGTYEQYF
>TRBJ2-1|TRBV7-2|-|-
TGTGCCAGCAGTGCAGGATCCCCCCTTATCTTC
CASSAGSPLIF
>TRBJ1-2|TRBV5-1|few|TRBD1
TGCGCCAGCAGCCTGGGACAGTTAGACTATGGCTACACCTTC
CASSLGQLDYGYTF
>TRBJ1-1|TRBV6-5|once|-
TGTGCCAGCAGCCTCACAGGGAGCGACACTGAAGCTTTCTTT
CASSLTGSDTEAFF
>TRBJ2-7|TRBV5-1|-|TRBD2
TGCGCCAGCAGCTTGAGCGGGGCTACCTACGAGCAGTACTTC
CASSLSGATYEQYF
>TRBJ2-5|TRBV28|-|TRBD2
TGTGCCAGCAGTTCGGGAGGGACTAGCGGGACGGAGACCCAGTACTTC
CASSSGGTSGTETQYF
>TRBJ2-1|TRBV11-2|-|TRBD2
TGTGCCAGCAGCAGGCCGCGGGGGAATCTAAATGAGCAGTTCTTC
CASSRPRGNLNEQFF
>TRBJ2-1|TRBV5-4|-|TRBD2
TGTGCCAGCAGCTTTCGCAGCGGGAACTACAATGAGCAGTTCTTC
CASSFRSGNYNEQFF
>TRBJ1-1|TRBV7-9|-|-
TGTTCCAGCAGCTTAGATCTGAGGAACACTGAAGCTTTCTTT
CSSSLDLRNTEAFF
>TRBJ2-3|TRBV29-1|-|TRBD2
TGCAGCGTTGAGGGGACTAGCGGGAGCACAGATACGCAGTATTTT
CSVEGTSGSTDTQYF
>TRBJ2-5|TRBV5-1|-|-
TGCGCCAGCAGCGATGGGGGCGGCAGGGTGTTGTGGGAGACCCAGTACTTC
CASSDGGGRVLWETQYF
>TRBJ2-7|TRBV6-6|many|TRBD1
TGTGCCAGCGGACAGGGTTTCTACGAGCAGTACTTC
CASGQGFYEQYF
>TRBJ1-4|TRBV2|-|-
TGTGCCAGCAATATGGGGGCTCAGGGTGAAAAACTGTTTTTT
CASNMGAQGEKLFF
>TRBJ2-3|TRBV12-5|-|-
TGTGCTAGTGGTTTGGTAGCAGGGTCTCGCACAGATACGCAGTATTTT
CASGLVAGSRTDTQYF
>TRBJ2-7|TRBV19|-|-
TGTGCCAGTAGTATAGGTCCGGGGGGCAGTCCCTACGAGCAGTACTTC
CASSIGPGGSPYEQYF
>TRBJ1-3|TRBV7-8|-|-
TGTGCCAGCAGCTTAGATAGGAGATCTGGAAACACCATATATTTT
CASSLDRRSGNTIYF
>TRBJ2-7|TRBV19|few|TRBD2
TGTGCCAGTAGTAAGGAGCCGGGACTAGCGGGGAGCCATTACGAGCAGTACTTC
CASSKEPGLAGSHYEQYF
>TRBJ2-2|TRBV2|-|TRBD1
TGTGCCAGTCAAGGGCAGGGGGCCGGCACCGGGGAGCTGTTTTTT
CASQGQGAGTGELFF
>TRBJ2-1|TRBV10-3|-|-
TGTGCCATCAGTGAGTCGGGAGATGAGCAGTTCTTC
CAISESGDEQFF
>TRBJ2-1|TRBV5-5|-|TRBD1
TGTGCCAGCAGCTTGGGACAGGGCTCCTACAATGAGCAGTTCTTC
CASSLGQGSYNEQFF
>TRBJ1-6|TRBV25-1|-|TRBD1
TGTGCCAGCACCTTCGGGACAGTTTCACCCCTCCACTTT
CASTFGTVSPLHF
>TRBJ1-1|TRBV2|-|-
TGTGCCAGCAACTCGGGGGAATTCACTGAAGCTTTCTTT
CASNSGEFTEAFF
>TRBJ1-3|TRBV5-1|-|-
TGCGCCAGCAGCTTTGACAGTGTAGCTCTGGGGAACACCATATATTTT
CASSFDSVALGNTIYF
>TRBJ2-5|TRBV30|-|TRBD1
TGTGCCTGGAGGATTGCCGGGACAGGGAGGGTGACCCAGTACTTC
CAWRIAGTGRVTQYF
>TRBJ2-4|TRBV12-2|-|-
TGTGCAAGTCACATAGGATGGCGGGAGGCGGGGGAGGACATTCAGTACTTC
CASHIGWREAGEDIQYF
>TRBJ2-7|TRBV7-9|once|TRBD1
TGTGCCAGCAGCCAGCAGGGACAGCCGAGCTCCTACGAGCAGTACTTC
CASSQQGQPSSYEQYF
>TRBJ2-5|TRBV5-6|few|TRBD1
TGTGCCAGCAGCCGGAAACAGGGGGCGGAGACCCAGTACTTC
CASSRKQGAETQYF
>TRBJ1-4|TRBV11-2|-|TRBD1
TGTGCCAGCAGCTTTAACAGGGGGTTGTCTGAAAAACTGTTTTTT
CASSFNRGLSEKLFF
>TRBJ1-1|TRBV5-1|-|-
TGCGCCAGCAGCTTGATGGACCGGACAATGAACACTGAAGCTTTCTTT
CASSLMDRTMNTEAFF
>TRBJ2-7|TRBV28|-|-
TGTGCCAGCAGCACCTCTGGTGGCGGATCCTACGAGCAGTACTTC
CASSTSGGGSYEQYF
>TRBJ1-1|TRBV5-1|-|TRBD1
TGCGCCAGCAGGTTTGGGACAGGGGCGAACACTGAAGCTTTCTTT
CASRFGTGANTEAFF
>TRBJ1-4|TRBV4-1|once|-
TGCGCCAGCAGCCAAGAAGGGCGGGGAGGTACCACTAATGAAAAACTGTTTTTT
CASSQEGRGGTTNEKLFF
>TRBJ2-1|TRBV10-1|-|TRBD2
TGCGCCAGCAGTGAGGCGGGAGAGGAGCAGTTCTTC
CASSEAGEEQFF
>TRBJ2-7|TRBV5-1|once|-
TGCGCCAGCAGCTTGACTCCAGGTGGGGGGTACGAGCAGTACTTC
CASSLTPGGGYEQYF
>TRBJ2-1|TRBV19|-|TRBD2
TGTGCCAGTACCTACGGGGCTAGCGGGAGTTTAAATGAGCAGTTCTTC
CASTYGASGSLNEQFF